What follows is one T cell receptor beta chain and its context. The entry originates in a study of blood T cell repertoires in COVID-19. Study-level background: COVID-19 samples from acute and convalescent phases originated in the United States, Italy and Spain.

TCRdb keeps only in-frame clones here, not all; method: immunoSEQ multiplex PCR. The sample includes around 430,000 clones, 87% of them seen just once. Per the germline V gene, CDR1 is KGHSH and CDR2 is LQKENI. The length of the CDR3 is 15 residues. The V end was cut by 6 bases, the J end by 2 bases, with 14 bases between. Individuals aged 18 to 89 years were recruited from 24 US areas. Donors in Cohort 3 who had recovered were those with two negative PCRs, healthcare professional clearance, or resolution of their symptoms. The material sequenced was PBMCs or T cells enriched from blood (not recorded which). V is TRBV18 and J is TRBJ2-1; possibly TRBD2 for D (7 bases). This sequence originates from a woman aged 45-65 years who had recovered from COVID-19. The CDR3 reads CASSPTGGAYNEQFF. CDR3 bases: TGTGCCAGCTCTCCAACGGGGGGCGCCTACAATGAGCAGTTCTTC.